Described below is a single T cell receptor beta chain sequence and its context. In its sample, this clonotype was seen a few times. The antigen this receptor binds is unknown. Qualities for individual bases were not recorded, and no much larger clone is one base off. This record belongs to a study of T-cell reconstitution after alpha-beta-depleted transplantation in children (dated by TCRdb to between 2015 and 2016). Study-wide context: The study quantitatively tracked T-cell immune reconstitution after TCRalphabeta/CD19-depleted allogeneic hematopoietic cell transplantation in children using TCR repertoire profiling.

Library prep was done by PCR. TCRdb lists the instrument as Illumina HiSeq 2500. To normalize quantification of the TCRbeta repertoire, the TCR libraries were built with molecular barcoding that relied on unique molecular identifiers. TCRdb's own reprocessing of the public reads used fastp at Q25 and MiXCR and kept productive beta chains. Merged by CDR3 protein, the rows form single entries marked with the most common genes and DNA. The sample includes around 680,000 distinct CDR3 sequences, with around a sixth observed a single time. In total, the top ten clones hold over 0.95% of the sample. The CDR3 runs 15 residues from the cysteine to the phenylalanine. Only the CDR3 portion is preserved as DNA: 45 bases, with reading frame beginning at the first base. According to the germline V gene, CDR1 reads KGHDR and CDR2 reads SFDVKD. V lost 5 bases and J lost 3 bases, and the count of bases not matched to a germline gene is 6.

Sequenced here: PBMCs from the stem cell graft donor, sampled from the stem cell graft. This TCR came from a human donor who donated a stem cell graft to a child with acute myeloid leukemia. The chain couples TRBV24-1 to TRBJ2-7, and TRBD1 aligns with 10 junction nucleotides. This receptor has the CDR3 CATSAAGTGVYEQYF. The sequenced DNA is TGTGCCACCAGTGCTGCCGGGACAGGGGTCTACGAGCAGTACTTC.